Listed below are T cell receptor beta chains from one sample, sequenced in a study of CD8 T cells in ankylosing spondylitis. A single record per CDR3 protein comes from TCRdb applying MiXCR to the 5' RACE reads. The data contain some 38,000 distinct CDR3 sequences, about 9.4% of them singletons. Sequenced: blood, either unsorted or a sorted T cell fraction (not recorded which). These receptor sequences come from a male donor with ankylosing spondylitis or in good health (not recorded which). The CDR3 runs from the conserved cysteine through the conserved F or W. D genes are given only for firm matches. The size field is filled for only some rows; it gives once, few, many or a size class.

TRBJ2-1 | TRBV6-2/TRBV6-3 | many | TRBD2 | CASNGGSSYNEQFF | TGTGCCAGCAACGGCGGGAGCTCCTACAATGAGCAGTTCTTC
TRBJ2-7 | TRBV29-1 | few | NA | CSVAGPYEQYF | TGCAGCGTTGCAGGGCCCTACGAGCAGTACTTC
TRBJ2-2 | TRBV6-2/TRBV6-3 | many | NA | CASSYSHQNTGELFF | TGTGCCAGCAGTTACTCGCATCAGAACACCGGGGAGCTGTTTTTT
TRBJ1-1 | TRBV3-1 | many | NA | CASSQEGGNTEAFF | TGTGCCAGCAGCCAAGAGGGCGGGAACACTGAAGCTTTCTTT
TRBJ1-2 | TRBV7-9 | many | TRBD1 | CAIQGTGHHVRGYTF | TGTGCCATCCAAGGGACAGGGCATCACGTGCGAGGCTACACCTTC
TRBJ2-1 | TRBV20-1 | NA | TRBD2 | CSAKREAYNEQFF | TGCAGTGCTAAGCGGGAGGCGTACAATGAGCAGTTCTTC
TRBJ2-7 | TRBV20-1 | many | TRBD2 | CSARDPRLAVSYEQYF | TGCAGTGCTAGAGACCCCCGACTAGCGGTGTCCTACGAGCAGTACTTC
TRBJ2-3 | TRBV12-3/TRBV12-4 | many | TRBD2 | CASSFGLASTDTQYF | TGTGCCAGCAGTTTTGGACTAGCGAGCACAGATACGCAGTATTTT
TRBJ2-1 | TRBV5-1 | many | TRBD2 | CASSLVAGEYNEQFF | TGCGCCAGCAGCTTGGTGGCGGGAGAGTACAATGAGCAGTTCTTC
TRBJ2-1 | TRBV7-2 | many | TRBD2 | CASSLASGTSGRGNEQFF | TGTGCCAGCAGCTTAGCTTCCGGGACTAGCGGGAGAGGGAATGAGCAGTTCTTC
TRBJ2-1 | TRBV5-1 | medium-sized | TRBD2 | CASSLPETSGGLDEQFF | TGCGCCAGCAGCTTGCCGGAAACTAGCGGGGGGTTAGATGAGCAGTTCTTC
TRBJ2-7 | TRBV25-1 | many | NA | CASSDDRLGSYEQYF | TGTGCCAGCAGTGATGATCGGTTAGGGTCCTACGAGCAGTACTTC
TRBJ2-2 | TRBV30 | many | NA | CASSGQATGELFF | TGTGCCTCCTCAGGGCAAGCCACCGGGGAGCTGTTTTTT
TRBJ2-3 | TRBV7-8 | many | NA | CASTSWRDFEDTQYF | TGTGCCAGCACCAGCTGGCGGGACTTCGAAGATACGCAGTATTTT
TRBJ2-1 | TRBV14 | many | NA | CASSQPHWAYNEQFF | TGTGCCAGCAGCCAACCTCACTGGGCCTACAATGAGCAGTTCTTC
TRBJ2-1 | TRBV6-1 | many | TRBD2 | CASSPTGTSLRNEQFF | TGTGCCAGCAGTCCCACCGGGACTAGCCTTCGCAATGAGCAGTTCTTC
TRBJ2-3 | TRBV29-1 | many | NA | CSVVVTSADTQYF | TGCAGCGTTGTAGTGACCTCGGCAGATACGCAGTATTTT
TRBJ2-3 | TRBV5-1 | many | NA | CASSLVAGPTVTDTQYF | TGCGCCAGCAGCTTGGTGGCAGGTCCCACAGTCACAGATACGCAGTATTTT
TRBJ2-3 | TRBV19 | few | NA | CASSEKSSTDTQYF | TGTGCCAGTAGCGAGAAGTCCAGCACAGATACGCAGTATTTT
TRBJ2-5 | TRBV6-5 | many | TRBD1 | CASSYGPGGSQETQYF | TGTGCCAGCAGTTACGGTCCAGGGGGCTCCCAAGAGACCCAGTACTTC
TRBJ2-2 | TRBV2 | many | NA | CASSPEIPNTGELFF | TGTGCCAGCAGTCCGGAGATCCCGAACACCGGGGAGCTGTTTTTT
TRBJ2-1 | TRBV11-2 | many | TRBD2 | CASSFALGGNEQFF | TGTGCCAGCAGCTTCGCCTTGGGGGGGAATGAGCAGTTCTTC
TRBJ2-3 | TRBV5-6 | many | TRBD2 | CASSHRLATADTQYF | TGTGCCAGCAGCCATAGACTAGCGACAGCGGATACGCAGTATTTT
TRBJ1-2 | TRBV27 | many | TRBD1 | CASSYVRTGGGYGYTF | TGTGCCAGCAGTTACGTCCGGACAGGGGGCGGCTATGGCTACACCTTC
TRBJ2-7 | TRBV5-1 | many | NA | CASSLPLGGSYEQYF | TGCGCCAGCAGCTTGCCCTTGGGGGGCTCCTACGAGCAGTACTTC
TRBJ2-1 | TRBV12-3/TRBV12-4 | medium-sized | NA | CASSRRAGGDNEQFF | TGTGCCAGCAGTAGGAGAGCGGGCGGAGACAATGAGCAGTTCTTC
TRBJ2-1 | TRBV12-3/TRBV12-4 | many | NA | CASSLGSHNEQFF | TGTGCCAGCAGTTTAGGCTCCCACAATGAGCAGTTCTTC
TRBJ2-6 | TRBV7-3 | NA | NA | CASSLGVSGANVLTF | TGTGCCAGCAGCTTAGGGGTCTCTGGGGCCAACGTCCTGACTTTC
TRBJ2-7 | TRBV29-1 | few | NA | CSVVEALAAEQYF | TGCAGCGTTGTTGAGGCCCTTGCGGCCGAGCAGTACTTC
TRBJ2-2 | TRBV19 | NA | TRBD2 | CASSWTSGTGELFF | TGTGCCAGTAGTTGGACTAGCGGGACCGGGGAGCTGTTTTTT
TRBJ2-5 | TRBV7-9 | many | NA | CASSSGLAGETQYF | TGTGCCAGCAGCTCCGGGCTGGCGGGGGAGACCCAGTACTTC
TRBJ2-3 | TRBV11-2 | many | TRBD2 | CASSLSPAGVTDTQYF | TGTGCCAGCAGCCTCAGCCCAGCGGGAGTCACAGATACGCAGTATTTT
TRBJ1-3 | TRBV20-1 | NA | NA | CSARDHGGNTIYF | TGCAGTGCTAGAGATCACGGAGGAAACACCATATATTTT
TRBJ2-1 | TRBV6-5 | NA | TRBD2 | CASSYSPSGRANEQFF | TGTGCCAGCAGTTACTCCCCTAGCGGGAGGGCCAATGAGCAGTTCTTC